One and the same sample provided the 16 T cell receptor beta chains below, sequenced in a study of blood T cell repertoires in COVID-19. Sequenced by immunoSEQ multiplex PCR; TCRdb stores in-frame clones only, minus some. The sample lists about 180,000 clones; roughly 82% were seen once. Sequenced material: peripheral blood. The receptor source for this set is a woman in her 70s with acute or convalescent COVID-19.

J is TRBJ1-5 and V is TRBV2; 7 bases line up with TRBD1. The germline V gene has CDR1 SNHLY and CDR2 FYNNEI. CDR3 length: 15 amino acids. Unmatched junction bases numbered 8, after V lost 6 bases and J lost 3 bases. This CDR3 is CASRGDSLINQPQHF. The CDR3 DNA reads TGTGCCAGCAGGGGGGACAGTCTAATCAATCAGCCCCAGCATTTT.

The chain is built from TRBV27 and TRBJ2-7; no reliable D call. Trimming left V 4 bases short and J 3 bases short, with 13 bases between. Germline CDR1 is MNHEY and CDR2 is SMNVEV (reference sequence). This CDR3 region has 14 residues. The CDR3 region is CASSSMTHSYEQYF. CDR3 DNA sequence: TGTGCCAGCAGTTCGATGACGCACAGCTACGAGCAGTACTTC.

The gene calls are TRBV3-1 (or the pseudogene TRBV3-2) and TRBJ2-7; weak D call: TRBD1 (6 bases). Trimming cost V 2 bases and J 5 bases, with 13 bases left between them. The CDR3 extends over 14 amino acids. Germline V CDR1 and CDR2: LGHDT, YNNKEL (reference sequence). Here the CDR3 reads CASSQRDKNHEQYF. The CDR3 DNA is TGTGCCAGCAGCCAAAGGGACAAGAACCACGAGCAGTACTTC.

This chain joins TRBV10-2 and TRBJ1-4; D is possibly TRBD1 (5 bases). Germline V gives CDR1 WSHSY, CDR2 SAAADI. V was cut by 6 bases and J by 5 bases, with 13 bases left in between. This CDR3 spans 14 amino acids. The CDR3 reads CASRRGTGNEKLFF. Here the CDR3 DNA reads TGCGCCAGCAGGAGAGGGACTGGGAATGAAAAACTGTTTTTT.

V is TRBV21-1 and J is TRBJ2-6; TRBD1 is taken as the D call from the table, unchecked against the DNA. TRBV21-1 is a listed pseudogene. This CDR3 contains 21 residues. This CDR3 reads CASSWTPLAVYRGAGANVLTF. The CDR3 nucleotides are TGTGCCAGCAGTTGGACCCCTCTAGCGGTTTACAGGGGGGCTGGGGCCAACGTCCTGACTTTC.

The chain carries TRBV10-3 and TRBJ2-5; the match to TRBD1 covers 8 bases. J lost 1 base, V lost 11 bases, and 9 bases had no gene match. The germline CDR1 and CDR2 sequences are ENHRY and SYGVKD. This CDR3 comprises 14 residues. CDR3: CASQGDRGQETQYF. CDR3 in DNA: TGTGCCTCTCAGGGAGACAGGGGCCAAGAGACCCAGTACTTC.

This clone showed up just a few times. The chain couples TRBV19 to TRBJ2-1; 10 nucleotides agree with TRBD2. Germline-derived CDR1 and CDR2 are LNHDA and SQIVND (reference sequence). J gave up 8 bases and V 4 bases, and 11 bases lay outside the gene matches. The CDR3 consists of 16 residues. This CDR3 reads CASSTRTSGRKYEQFF. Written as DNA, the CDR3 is TGTGCCAGTAGTACGAGGACTAGCGGCAGAAAGTATGAGCAGTTCTTC.

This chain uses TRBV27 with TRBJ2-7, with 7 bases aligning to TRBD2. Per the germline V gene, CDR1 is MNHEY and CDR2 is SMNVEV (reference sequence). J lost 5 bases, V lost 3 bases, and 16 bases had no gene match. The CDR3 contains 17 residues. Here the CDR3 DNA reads TGTGCCAGCAGTTTTTCCTTGCGGGGGAGTGGGTCCCACGAGCAGTACTTC. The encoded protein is CASSFSLRGSGSHEQYF.

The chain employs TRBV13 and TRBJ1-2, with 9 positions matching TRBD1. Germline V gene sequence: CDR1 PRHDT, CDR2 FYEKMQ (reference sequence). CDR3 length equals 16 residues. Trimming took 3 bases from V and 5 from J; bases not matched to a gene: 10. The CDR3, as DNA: TGTGCCAGCAGCTTTGTTACAGGGGGCTTGGGTTATGGCTACACCTTC. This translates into CASSFVTGGLGYGYTF. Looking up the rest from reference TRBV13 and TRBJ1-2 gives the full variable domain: AAGVIQSPRHLIKEKRETATLKCYPIPRHDTVYWYQQGPGQDPQFLISFYEKMQSDKGSIPDRFSAQQFSDYHSELNMSSLELGDSALYFCASSFVTGGLGYGYTFGSGTRLTVV.

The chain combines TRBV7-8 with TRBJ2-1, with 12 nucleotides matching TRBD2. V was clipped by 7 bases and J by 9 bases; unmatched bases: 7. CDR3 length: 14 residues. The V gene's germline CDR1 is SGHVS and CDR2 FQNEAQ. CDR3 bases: TGTGCCAGCAACCCTAGCGGGAGGGCCACTGAGCAGTTCTTC. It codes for CASNPSGRATEQFF. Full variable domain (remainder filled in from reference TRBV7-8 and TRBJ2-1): GAGVSQSPRYKVAKRGQDVALRCDPISGHVSLFWYQQALGQGPEFLTYFQNEAQLDKSGLPSDRFFAERPEGSVSTLKIQRTQQEDSAVYLCASNPSGRATEQFFGPGTRLTVL.

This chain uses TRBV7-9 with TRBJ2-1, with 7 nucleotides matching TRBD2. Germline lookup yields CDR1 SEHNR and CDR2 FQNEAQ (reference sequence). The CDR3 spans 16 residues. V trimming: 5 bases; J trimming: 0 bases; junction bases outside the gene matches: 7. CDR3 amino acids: CASSGASGSSYNEQFF. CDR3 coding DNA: TGTGCCAGCAGCGGAGCTAGCGGAAGCTCCTACAATGAGCAGTTCTTC.

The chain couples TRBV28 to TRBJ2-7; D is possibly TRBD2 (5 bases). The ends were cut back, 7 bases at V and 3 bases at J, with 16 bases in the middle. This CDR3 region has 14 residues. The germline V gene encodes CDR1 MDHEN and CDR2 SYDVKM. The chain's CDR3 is CASTLRVVGYEQYF. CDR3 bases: TGTGCCAGCACCCTGAGGGTGGTGGGCTACGAGCAGTACTTC.

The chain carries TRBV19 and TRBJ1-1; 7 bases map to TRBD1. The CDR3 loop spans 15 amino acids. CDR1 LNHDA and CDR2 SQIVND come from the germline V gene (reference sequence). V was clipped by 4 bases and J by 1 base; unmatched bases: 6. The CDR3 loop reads CASSRSGQPNTEAFF. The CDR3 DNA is TGTGCCAGTAGTAGGTCGGGACAGCCGAACACTGAAGCTTTCTTT. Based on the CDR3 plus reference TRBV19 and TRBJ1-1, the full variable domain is DGGITQSPKYLFRKEGQNVTLSCEQNLNHDAMYWYRQDPGQGLRLIYYSQIVNDFQKGDIAEGYSVSREKKESFPLTVTSAQKNPTAFYLCASSRSGQPNTEAFFGQGTRLTVV.

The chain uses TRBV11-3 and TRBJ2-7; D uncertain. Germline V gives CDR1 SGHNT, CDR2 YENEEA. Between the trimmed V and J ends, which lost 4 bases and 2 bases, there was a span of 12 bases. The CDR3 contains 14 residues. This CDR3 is CASSSATGTYEQYF. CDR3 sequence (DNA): TGTGCCAGCAGCTCCGCGACTGGAACCTACGAGCAGTACTTC.

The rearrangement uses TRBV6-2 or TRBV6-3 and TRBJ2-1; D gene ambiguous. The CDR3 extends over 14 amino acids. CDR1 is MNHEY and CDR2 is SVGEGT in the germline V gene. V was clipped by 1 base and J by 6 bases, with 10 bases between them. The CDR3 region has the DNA TGTGCCAGCAGTTACTTGAACTTCGGCAATGAGCAGTTCTTC. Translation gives CASSYLNFGNEQFF.

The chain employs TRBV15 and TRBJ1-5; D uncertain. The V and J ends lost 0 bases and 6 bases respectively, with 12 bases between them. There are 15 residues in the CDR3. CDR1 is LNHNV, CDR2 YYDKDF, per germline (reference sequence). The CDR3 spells CATSRDPGPGQPQHF. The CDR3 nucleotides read TGTGCCACCAGCAGAGATCCAGGTCCCGGTCAGCCCCAGCATTTT.